This T cell receptor (beta chain) comes out of a study of blood T cell repertoires in COVID-19. Background on the study: COVID-19 samples, acute and convalescent, were from the United States, Italy and Spain. PBMCs, B-cell-depleted T cells, or T cells were the source of the cDNA or gDNA that made up the material.

Per the original data handling: Estimation of nucleated cell counts was performed using reference gene primer amplification. Some clones are missing from TCRdb's copy, which holds only in-frame ones; the method was immunoSEQ multiplex PCR. V and J calls and clone size are copied from that table; D and trimming were computed from the DNA. This sample has hundreds of thousands of clones, with about 86% found just once. The CDR3 loop spans 17 amino acids. The trim removed 1 base at V and 0 bases at J, leaving 6 bases unmatched. Germline CDR1 reads SGHAT; CDR2 reads FQNNGV. This chain joins TRBV11-2 and TRBJ2-1; 7 bases agree with TRBD1. Sequencing was carried out using peripheral blood. This TCR was recovered from a woman in her fifties or sixties with acute or convalescent COVID-19. The CDR3, as DNA: TGTGCCAGCAGCTTAGGACAGGGCCACAGCTCCTACAATGAGCAGTTCTTC. It yields the protein CASSLGQGHSSYNEQFF.